This TCR beta chain was identified in a study of OX40 agonist ivuxolimab in advanced cancers. Study overall: The dose-escalation group included hepatocellular carcinoma, melanoma, renal cell carcinoma and head and neck cancer. Notes on the study in general: Among the least clonally expanded were partial responders at 0.1-3.0 mg/kg. No antigen was identified for the clonally expanded peripheral T cells. By week 6 at 0.1 to 3.0 mg/kg, blood CD4+ and CD8+ T cells had expanded clonally.

Generated by immunoSEQ multiplex PCR, the TCRdb table keeps only in-frame clones and is missing some. The table records more than 20,000 clones, more than 85% of them present only once. Remarks on this clone: The antigen remains undetermined.

J gave up 8 bases and V 1 base, and 6 bases lay outside the gene matches. The germline V gene has CDR1 LGHNA and CDR2 YSLEER. The CDR3 sequence is 15 residues long. The sequence came from an adult with an advanced solid tumor such as melanoma, head and neck, liver or kidney cancer. The sample was CD4+ or CD8+ T cells sorted from blood, taken in a trial of the OX40 agonist ivuxolimab. The gene calls are TRBV4-3 and TRBJ2-1; the match to TRBD1 covers 9 bases. As DNA, the CDR3 is TGCGCCAGCAGCCAAGTGGGACAGGGTTACGATGAGCAGTTCTTC. Translating gives CASSQVGQGYDEQFF.